Below are 3 T cell receptor beta chains sequenced from a single sample in a study of T and B cells in COVID-19 patients (dated by TCRdb to between 2020 and 2021). Genomic DNA extracted from blood was used in amounts of roughly 230-550 ng for amplification of TRB repertoires. The sequencer listed for this sample is Illumina MiSeq. Multiplex PCR with BIOMED2 TRB-A/B primer pools was used to amplify the TRB rearrangements. Through fastp at Q25 and MiXCR, TCRdb rebuilt clones from the public reads, retaining in-frame beta chains. Each record represents a unique CDR3 protein, reported with the most common genes and DNA among its rows. In this sample the table shows 700 to 950 distinct CDR3 sequences, around 30% of which occur a single time. The ten largest clones capture 33% of the sample. The sequenced sample consisted of blood. All receptors derive from a human donor with active COVID-19.

This rearrangement joins TRBV5-4 to TRBJ1-1; no clear D. CDR3 length: 13 residues. Looked up from germline, CDR1 is SGHNT and CDR2 is YYREEE (reference sequence). The V and J ends lost 0 bases and 1 base respectively, with 4 bases between them. The CDR3 sequence: CASSLDRNTEAFF. As DNA, the CDR3 is TGTGCCAGCAGCTTGGACAGGAACACTGAAGCTTTCTTT. The whole variable domain, filled in from reference TRBV5-4 and TRBJ1-1, reads ETGVTQSPTHLIKTRGQQVTLRCSSQSGHNTVSWYQQALGQGPQFIFQYYREEENGRGNFPPRFSGLQFPNYSSELNVNALELDDSALYLCASSLDRNTEAFFGQGTRLTVV.

This clonotype counts as large (0.1 to 1%). The chain couples TRBV19 to TRBJ1-1; 8 bases fit TRBD1. The length of the CDR3 is 16 residues. Unmatched junction bases numbered 9, after V lost 5 bases and J lost 1 base. CDR1 and CDR2 from the germline V gene are LNHDA and SQIVND (reference sequence). CDR3 loop: CASSVTGGRANTEAFF. CDR3 DNA sequence: TGTGCCAGTAGTGTAACAGGGGGGAGGGCGAACACTGAAGCTTTCTTT.

This clonotype is classed as large (0.1 to 1%). CDR3 sequence: CASSSGVVGGDTQYF. In DNA form, the CDR3 reads TGTGCCAGCAGTTCCGGGGTAGTAGGCGGAGATACGCAGTATTTT. The chain has TRBV6-6 and TRBJ2-3; the D gene is possibly TRBD2 (5 bases). Between the trimmed V and J ends, which lost 4 bases and 5 bases, there was a span of 16 bases. The CDR3 runs to 15 residues. Per the germline V gene, CDR1 is MNHNY and CDR2 is SVGAGI (reference sequence).